This T cell receptor beta chain was captured in a study of cytomegalovirus exposure and HLA in healthy donors. The PCR made use of 60 Vbeta and 13 Jbeta primers. Assay used: immunoSEQ multiplex PCR; TCRdb lists only in-frame clones, some missing. The sample has 210,000 or so clones, over 80% seen once. V gave up 8 bases and J gave up 2 bases; unmatched junction bases: 8. The germline V gene has CDR1 SNHLY and CDR2 FYNNEI. The CDR3 is 14 residues long. On this clone: Antigen specificity is unknown.

Notes on the study in general: Later, an analysis showed that TCR beta chains associated with HLA were more clonally expanded than others that were equally common. Several V segments, TRBV6-2 and TRBV6-3 among them, could not be told apart and were dropped. When analyzed later, a missense DCLRE1C variant was found to be linked to TCR beta V- and J-gene trimming.

V gene TRBV2 combines with J gene TRBJ2-7; the match to TRBD2 covers 8 bases. This receptor was obtained from a boy aged 2-15 years in good health and CMV-seronegative. Sequenced material: PBMCs. The CDR3 region is CASLREGLAYEQYF. In nucleotides, the CDR3 is TGTGCCAGCCTGCGAGAGGGACTAGCCTACGAGCAGTACTTC.